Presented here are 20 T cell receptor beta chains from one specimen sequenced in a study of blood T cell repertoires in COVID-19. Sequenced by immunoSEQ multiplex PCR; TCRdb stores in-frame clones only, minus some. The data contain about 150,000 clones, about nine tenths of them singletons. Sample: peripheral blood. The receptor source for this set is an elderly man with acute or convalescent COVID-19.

The CDR3 DNA sequence: TGTGCCAGCAGCCGAGTATTACAGGGGTCGACTGAAGCTTTCTTT. It translates to CASSRVLQGSTEAFF. The J gene is TRBJ1-1, the V gene TRBV7-9; 7 bases agree with TRBD1. J gave up 5 bases and V 5 bases, and 11 bases lay outside the gene matches. The length of the CDR3 is 15 residues. Germline CDR1 and CDR2: SEHNR and FQNEAQ (reference sequence). The complete variable domain, with remaining parts taken from reference TRBV7-9 and TRBJ1-1, reads DTGVSQNPRHKITKRGQNVTFRCDPISEHNRLYWYRQTLGQGPEFLTYFQNEAQLEKSRLLSDRFSAERPKGSFSTLEIQRTEQGDSAMYLCASSRVLQGSTEAFFGQGTRLTVV.

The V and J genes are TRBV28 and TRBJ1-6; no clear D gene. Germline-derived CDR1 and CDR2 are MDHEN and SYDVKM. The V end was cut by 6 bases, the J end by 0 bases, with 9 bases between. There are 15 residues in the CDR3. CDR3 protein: CASSEADSYNSPLHF. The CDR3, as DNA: TGTGCCAGCAGCGAAGCCGACTCCTATAATTCACCCCTCCACTTT.

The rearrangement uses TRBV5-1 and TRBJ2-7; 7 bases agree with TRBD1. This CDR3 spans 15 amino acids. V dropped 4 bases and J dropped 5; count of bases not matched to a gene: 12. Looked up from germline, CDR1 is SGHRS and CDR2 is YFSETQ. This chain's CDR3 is CASSPLQGFRDEQYF. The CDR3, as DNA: TGCGCCAGCAGCCCATTACAGGGGTTCAGGGACGAGCAGTACTTC.

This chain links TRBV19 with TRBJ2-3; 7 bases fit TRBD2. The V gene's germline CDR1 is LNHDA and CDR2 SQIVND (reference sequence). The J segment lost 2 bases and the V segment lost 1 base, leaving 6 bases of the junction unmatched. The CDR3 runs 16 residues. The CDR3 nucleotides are TGTGCCAGTAGTATAGTGGTGGGAGGGACCACAGATACGCAGTATTTT. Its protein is CASSIVVGGTTDTQYF. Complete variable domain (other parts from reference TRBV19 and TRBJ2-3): DGGITQSPKYLFRKEGQNVTLSCEQNLNHDAMYWYRQDPGQGLRLIYYSQIVNDFQKGDIAEGYSVSREKKESFPLTVTSAQKNPTAFYLCASSIVVGGTTDTQYFGPGTRLTVL.

The CDR3 DNA is TGTGCCAGCAGCAACAGACAGGGGCAGTGGGCCCAGTACTTC. As protein: CASSNRQGQWAQYF. The rearrangement uses TRBV7-2 and TRBJ2-5; 8 bases are shared with TRBD1. CDR3 length: 14 residues. Germline V gene data show CDR1 as SGHTA and CDR2 as FQGNSA. After removal of 5 bases from V and 9 bases from J, the junction contained 11 bases not matched to a gene.

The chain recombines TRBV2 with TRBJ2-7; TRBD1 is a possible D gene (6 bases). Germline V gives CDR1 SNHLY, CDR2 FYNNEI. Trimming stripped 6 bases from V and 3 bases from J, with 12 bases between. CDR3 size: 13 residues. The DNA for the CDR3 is TGTGCCAGCAGGGCACAGGGCCACTACGAGCAGTACTTC. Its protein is CASRAQGHYEQYF.

Here the CDR3 DNA reads TGTGCCAGCAGCTTAGCCGGGACAGCGAACACTGAAGCTTTCTTT. Its translation is CASSLAGTANTEAFF. The gene calls are TRBV11-2 and TRBJ1-1, with TRBD1 matching over 7 bases. The CDR3 length is 15 residues. The ends lost 1 base at V and 1 base at J; junction bases unmatched: 3. Germline V gives CDR1 SGHAT, CDR2 FQNNGV.

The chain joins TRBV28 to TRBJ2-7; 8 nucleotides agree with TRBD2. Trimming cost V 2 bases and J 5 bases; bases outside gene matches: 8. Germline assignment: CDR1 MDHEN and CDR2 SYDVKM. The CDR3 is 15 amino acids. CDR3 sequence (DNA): TGTGCCAGCAGTTTACTAGCGGGCGAGGCCCACGAGCAGTACTTC. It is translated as CASSLLAGEAHEQYF.

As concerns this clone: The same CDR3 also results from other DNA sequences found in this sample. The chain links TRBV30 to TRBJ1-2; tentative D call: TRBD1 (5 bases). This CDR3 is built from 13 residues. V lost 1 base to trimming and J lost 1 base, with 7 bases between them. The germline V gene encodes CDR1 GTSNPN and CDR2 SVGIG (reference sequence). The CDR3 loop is CAWSGGGNYGYTF. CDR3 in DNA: TGTGCCTGGAGTGGCGGGGGTAACTATGGCTACACCTTC.

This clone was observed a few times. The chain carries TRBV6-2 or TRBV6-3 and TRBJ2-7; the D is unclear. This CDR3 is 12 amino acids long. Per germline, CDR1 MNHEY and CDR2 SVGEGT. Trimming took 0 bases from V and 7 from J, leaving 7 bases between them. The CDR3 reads CASSYSSVEQYF. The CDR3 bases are TGTGCCAGCAGTTACTCATCGGTTGAGCAGTACTTC.

The CDR3 nucleotides are TGTGCCAGCAGCCAATCGAAAGCGGGGGGACCCACATCTCAAGAGACCCAGTACTTC. It codes for CASSQSKAGGPTSQETQYF. This chain uses TRBV4-2 with TRBJ2-5; 9 bases agree with TRBD2. After removal of 2 bases from V and 2 bases from J, the junction contained 15 bases not matched to a gene. The CDR3 contains 19 residues. Germline V gene data show CDR1 as LGHNA and CDR2 as YNFKEQ.

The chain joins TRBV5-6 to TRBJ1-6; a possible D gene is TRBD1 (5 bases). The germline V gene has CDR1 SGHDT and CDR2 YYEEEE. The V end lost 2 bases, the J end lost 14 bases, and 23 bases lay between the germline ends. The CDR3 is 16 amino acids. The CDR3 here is CASSFRAPSRATALHF. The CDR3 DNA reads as TGTGCCAGCAGCTTTCGTGCCCCCTCCCGGGCGACAGCCCTCCACTTT.

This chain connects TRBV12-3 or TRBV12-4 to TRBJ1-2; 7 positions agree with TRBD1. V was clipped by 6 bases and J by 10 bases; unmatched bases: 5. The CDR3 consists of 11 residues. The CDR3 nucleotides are TGTGCCAGCAGCTTAACAGGGGACTACACCTTC. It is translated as CASSLTGDYTF.

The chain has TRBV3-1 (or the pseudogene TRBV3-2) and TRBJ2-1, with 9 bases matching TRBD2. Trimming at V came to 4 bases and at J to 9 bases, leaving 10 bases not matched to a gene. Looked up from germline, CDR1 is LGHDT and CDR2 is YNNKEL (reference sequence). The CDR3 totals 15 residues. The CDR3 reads CASSRSLAGLREQFF. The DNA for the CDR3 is TGTGCCAGCAGCCGTTCCCTAGCGGGATTGCGTGAGCAGTTCTTC.

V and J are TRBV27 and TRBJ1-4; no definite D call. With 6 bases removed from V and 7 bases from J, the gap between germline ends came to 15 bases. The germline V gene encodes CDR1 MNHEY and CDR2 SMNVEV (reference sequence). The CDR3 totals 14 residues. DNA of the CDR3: TGTGCCAGCAGCCGCCCGACTTCCCCTGAAAAACTGTTTTTT. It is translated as CASSRPTSPEKLFF.

DNA for the CDR3: TGCGCCAGCAGCTGGTTAGCCGGGGAGCTGTTTTTT. Its protein product is CASSWLAGELFF. The gene calls are TRBV5-1 and TRBJ2-2; the D is unclear. In germline, CDR1 is SGHRS, CDR2 YFSETQ. This CDR3 region has 12 residues. Trimming left V 3 bases short and J 6 bases short, with 6 bases between.

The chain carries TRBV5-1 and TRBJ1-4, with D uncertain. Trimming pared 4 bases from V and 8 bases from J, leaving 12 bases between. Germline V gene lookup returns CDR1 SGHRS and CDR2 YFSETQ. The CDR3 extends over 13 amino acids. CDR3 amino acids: CASSQISGEKLFF. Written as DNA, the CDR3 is TGCGCCAGCAGCCAGATATCGGGGGAAAAACTGTTTTTT.

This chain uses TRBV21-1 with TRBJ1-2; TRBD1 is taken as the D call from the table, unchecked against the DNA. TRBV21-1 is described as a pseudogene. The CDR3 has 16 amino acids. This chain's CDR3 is CASSKVPGARGYGYTF. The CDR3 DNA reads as TGTGCCAGCAGCAAAGTTCCAGGGGCCCGGGGCTATGGCTACACCTTC.

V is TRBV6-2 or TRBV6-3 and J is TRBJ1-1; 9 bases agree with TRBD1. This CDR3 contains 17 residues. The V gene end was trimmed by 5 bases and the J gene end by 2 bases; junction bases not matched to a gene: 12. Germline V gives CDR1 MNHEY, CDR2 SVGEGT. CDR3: CASSPYPGQGGNTEAFF. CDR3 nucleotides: TGTGCCAGCAGTCCCTACCCGGGACAGGGAGGAAACACTGAAGCTTTCTTT.

The DNA for the CDR3 is TGTGCCAGCAGTCCGGAGAGACTATACACCGGGGAGCTGTTTTTT. Translating gives CASSPERLYTGELFF. The V and J genes are TRBV14 and TRBJ2-2; D is possibly TRBD2 (5 bases). Germline CDR1 reads SGHDN; CDR2 reads FVKESK. This CDR3 spans 15 amino acids. Trimming took 6 bases from V and 3 from J, leaving 14 bases between them.